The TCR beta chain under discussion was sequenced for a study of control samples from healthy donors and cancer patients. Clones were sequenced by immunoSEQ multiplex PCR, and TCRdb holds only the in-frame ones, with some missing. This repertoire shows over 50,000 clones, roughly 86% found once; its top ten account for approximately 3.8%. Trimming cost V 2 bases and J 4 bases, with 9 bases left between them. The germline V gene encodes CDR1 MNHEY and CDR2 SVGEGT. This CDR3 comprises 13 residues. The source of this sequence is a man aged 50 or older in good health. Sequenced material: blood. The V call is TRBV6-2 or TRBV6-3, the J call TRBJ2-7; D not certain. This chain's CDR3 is CASSYARRYEQYF. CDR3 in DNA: TGTGCCAGCAGTTACGCCAGACGGTACGAGCAGTACTTC.